This T cell receptor beta chain comes out of a study of blood T cell repertoires in COVID-19. The study assigned cohorts using participant-reported clinical history. From germline, CDR1 is MNHNY and CDR2 SVGAGI (reference sequence). There are 15 residues in the CDR3. Trimming cost V 6 bases and J 2 bases; bases outside gene matches: 4. The table came from immunoSEQ multiplex PCR; TCRdb's copy has only in-frame clones and leaves some out. The sample has 260,000 or so clones; 70% to 90% are singletons. The receptor comes from a young man who had recovered from COVID-19. What was sequenced was PBMCs or T cells enriched from blood (not recorded which). J is TRBJ1-2 and V is TRBV6-6; TRBD1 agrees at 12 bases. The CDR3 spells CASREGQGANYGYTF. In nucleotides, the CDR3 is TGTGCCAGCAGGGAGGGACAGGGGGCGAACTATGGCTACACCTTC.